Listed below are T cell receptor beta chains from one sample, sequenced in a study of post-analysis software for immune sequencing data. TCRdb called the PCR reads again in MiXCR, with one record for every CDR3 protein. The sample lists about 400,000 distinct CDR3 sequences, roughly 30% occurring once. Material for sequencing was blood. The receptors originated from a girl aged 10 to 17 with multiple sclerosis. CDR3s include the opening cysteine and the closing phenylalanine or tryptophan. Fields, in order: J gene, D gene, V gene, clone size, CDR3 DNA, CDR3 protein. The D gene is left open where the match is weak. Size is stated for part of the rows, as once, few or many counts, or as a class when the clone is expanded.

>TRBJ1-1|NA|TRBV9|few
TGTGCCAGCAGCGTAGAGGTGAACACTGAAGCTTTCTTT
CASSVEVNTEAFF
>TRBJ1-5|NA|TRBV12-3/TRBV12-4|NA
TGTGCCAGCAGTCCAGACTTGGCTAGCAATCAGCCCCAGCATTTT
CASSPDLASNQPQHF
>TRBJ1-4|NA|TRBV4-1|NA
TGCGCCAGCAGCCAGATAGAAGTTCAAAAACTGTTTTTT
CASSQIEVQKLFF
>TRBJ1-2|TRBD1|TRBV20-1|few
TGCAGTGCTAGCCCACAGGGGCGGAACTATGGCTACACCTTC
CSASPQGRNYGYTF
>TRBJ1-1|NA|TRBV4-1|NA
TGCGCCAGCAGCCAAGATCCCGTGACTGAAGCTTTCTTT
CASSQDPVTEAFF
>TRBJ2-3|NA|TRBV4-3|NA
TGCGCCAGCAGCACGGAAAGGAGAGATACGCAGTATTTT
CASSTERRDTQYF
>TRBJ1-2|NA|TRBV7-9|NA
TGTGCCAGCAGCTTCGGGGGCAGTCCCCATGGCTACACCTTC
CASSFGGSPHGYTF
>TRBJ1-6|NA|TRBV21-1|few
TGTGCCAGCAGCAAAGCTCGGCAGGGTTACCGTTCACCCCTCCACTTT
CASSKARQGYRSPLHF
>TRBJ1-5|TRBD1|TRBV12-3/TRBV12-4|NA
TGTGCCAGCAGTCCTAGGACAGGGATCAATCAGCCCCAGCATTTT
CASSPRTGINQPQHF
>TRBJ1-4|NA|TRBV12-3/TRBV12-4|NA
TGTGCCAGCACCCTTCAAGGGGACGAAAAACTGTTTTTT
CASTLQGDEKLFF
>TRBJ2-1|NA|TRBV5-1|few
TGCGCCAGCAGTCCAGTCGTCGGCTCCTACAATGAGCAGTTCTTC
CASSPVVGSYNEQFF
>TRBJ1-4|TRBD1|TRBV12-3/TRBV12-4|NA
TGTGCCAGCAGCGTCGACAGGGGTAGTAGGGAAAAACTGTTTTTT
CASSVDRGSREKLFF
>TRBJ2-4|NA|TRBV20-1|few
TGCAGTGCTATCCTACAGGGACACATTCAGTACTTC
CSAILQGHIQYF
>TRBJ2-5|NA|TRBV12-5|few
TGTGCTAGTGGTATTGGTACTTTTTACGTGGCGGGGACCCAGTACTTC
CASGIGTFYVAGTQYF
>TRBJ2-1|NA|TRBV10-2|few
TGCGCCAGCAGTGACCCCGTACGGCTGAGCTCCTACAATGAGCAGTTCTTC
CASSDPVRLSSYNEQFF
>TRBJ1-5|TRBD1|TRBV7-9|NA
TGTGCCAGCAGCGCCCCGGGACAGGGAGAGCCCCAGCATTTT
CASSAPGQGEPQHF
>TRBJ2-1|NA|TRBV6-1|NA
TGTGCCAGCAGTGAAGTCAGCCTGTACAATGAGCAGTTCTTC
CASSEVSLYNEQFF
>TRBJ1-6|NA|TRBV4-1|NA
TGCGCCAGCAGCCAAGATCCGGCAGGAAGAGCTAATTCACCCCTCCACTTT
CASSQDPAGRANSPLHF
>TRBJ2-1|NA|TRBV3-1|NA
TGTGCCAACAGCCAAGATGCGGGACCGCGGATTGGCTACAATGAGCAGTTCTTC
CANSQDAGPRIGYNEQFF
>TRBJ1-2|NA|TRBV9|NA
TGTGCCAGCAGCCGCCAGAGCGGGCGGAACTATGGCTACACCTTC
CASSRQSGRNYGYTF
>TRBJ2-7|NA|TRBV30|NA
TGTGCCTGGAGTCCACCACCTTACGGGAACGAGCAGTACTTC
CAWSPPPYGNEQYF
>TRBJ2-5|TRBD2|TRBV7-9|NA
TGTGCCAGCTCAGGACTAGCGGGGCAAGAGACCCAGTACTTC
CASSGLAGQETQYF